Detailed here is one TCR beta chain. Using a J-beta primer mix together with a sample-barcoded 5' primer, a second PCR was run for about 6 to 12 cycles. Each cDNA was tagged by a template-switch adaptor containing 12 random nucleotides. TCRdb used MiXCR to reprocess the 5' RACE reads, holding one entry per CDR3 protein. Of fewer than 650,000 distinct CDR3 sequences in the sample, about 27% were seen once. The data derive from a study of blood T cells in healthy people across ages. The length of the CDR3 is 15 residues. Unmatched junction bases numbered 9, after V lost 2 bases and J lost 6 bases. Germline CDR1 reads SGDLS; CDR2 reads YYNGEE. Separately, the same data were catalogued under a study of T cells of mothers and their children. That work contributes: For each mother, over 9.5 million TCR beta CDR3 reads were obtained, and for each child, approximately 3 million.

Sequencing input: blood. This receptor was identified in a boy between 2 and 10 years old in good health. This chain uses TRBV9 with TRBJ2-3; TRBD2 agrees at 7 bases. CDR3 amino acids: CASSVLADLGDTQYF. CDR3 DNA sequence: TGTGCCAGCAGCGTGCTAGCGGACTTGGGGGATACGCAGTATTTT.